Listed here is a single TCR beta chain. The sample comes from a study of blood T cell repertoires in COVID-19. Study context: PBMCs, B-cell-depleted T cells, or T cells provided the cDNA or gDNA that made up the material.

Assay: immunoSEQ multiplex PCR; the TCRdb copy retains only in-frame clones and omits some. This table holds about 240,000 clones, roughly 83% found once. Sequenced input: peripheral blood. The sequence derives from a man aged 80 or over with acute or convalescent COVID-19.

The CDR3 spells CATSGESQGSVYSNQPQHF. CDR3 in DNA: TGTGCCACCAGTGGGGAATCACAGGGATCGGTGTATAGCAATCAGCCCCAGCATTTT. This sequence joins TRBV24-1 and TRBJ1-5; possible D gene TRBD1, 6 bases. The CDR3 consists of 19 residues. The germline V gene has CDR1 KGHDR and CDR2 SFDVKD. The ends were cut back, 5 bases at V and 0 bases at J, with 22 bases in the middle.